These T cell receptor beta chains were read from a single sample in a study of vaccination and CD4 T cells after COVID-19. These receptors lack a known antigen. Using its own MiXCR run on the PCR reads, TCRdb lists one record per CDR3 protein. The sample lists 15,000 or so distinct CDR3 sequences; about four fifths were seen once. Sequenced material: CD4+ T cells from blood, cultured in vitro. The receptors here all came from a human donor who had recovered from COVID-19. Each CDR3 is given with its conserved first and last residue. D genes are given only for firm matches.

TRBD1 | TRBV19 | CASSRDRAPQSSYEQYF
- | TRBV5-1 | CASSWETTDTQYF
- | TRBV27 | CASSRTALNTEAFF
- | TRBV7-2 | CASSPRRGRLSSEAFF
TRBD1 | TRBV12-3/TRBV12-4 | CASSLEGTGLNEQYF
TRBD2 | TRBV20-1 | CSARTLAGFAGELFF
- | TRBV19 | CASSISPAGKGYTF
- | TRBV19 | CASRKGDSAFGYTF
- | TRBV6-5 | CASSYARAGLDYGYTF
TRBD1 | TRBV20-1 | CSAREPRQPGQGWRGYGYTF
TRBD2 | TRBV19 | CASSSGLAGGPFDTQYF
TRBD1 | TRBV20-1 | CSARPPGGNNQPQHF
- | TRBV20-1 | CSAPVEGNSPLHF
- | TRBV7-9 | CASSFFGAVPNNEQFF
TRBD2 | TRBV30 | CAWEWGTSGHEQYF
TRBD2 | TRBV7-2 | CASSTTGQGIGLAGWYEQYF
- | TRBV25-1 | CASSELGIDYNEQFF
TRBD2 | TRBV28 | CASSLGLAGIGYEQYF
TRBD2 | TRBV6-1 | CASRSGLAGSHEQYF
- | TRBV28 | CASSSPPGNTIYF
TRBD1 | TRBV2 | CASSDPDRVGEAFF
- | TRBV6-2/TRBV6-3 | CASSYGGAGRGTEAFF
- | TRBV6-1 | CAIGQDRGSEQFF
TRBD1 | TRBV20-1 | CSASGTGVVYEQYF
- | TRBV6-2/TRBV6-3 | CASTQAGNVNYGYTF
- | TRBV15 | CATSSGYTNYGYTF
TRBD1 | TRBV6-5 | CASSYTGGGYGYTF
TRBD2 | TRBV19 | CASSTVIQSGGGETQYF
TRBD2 | TRBV6-2/TRBV6-3 | CASSFPSGRGHYEQYF
- | TRBV20-1 | CSERGAGNYGYTF
TRBD1 | TRBV9 | CASSVATRDREETQYF
- | TRBV19 | CASSIATGSNTEAFF
- | TRBV6-2/TRBV6-3 | CASRTGGLTDEQGNEQFF
TRBD1 | TRBV24-1 | CATRSRDRATDTQYF
TRBD1 | TRBV19 | CASSTDRGINGYTF
- | TRBV11-2 | CASSLDYSGNTIYF
- | TRBV7-8 | CASSFGSPLQTEAFF
- | TRBV28 | CASKAPGPGNTIYF
TRBD2 | TRBV6-1 | CASGTGTSGTGELFF
TRBD1 | TRBV9 | CASSVGGTGGTTGELFF
- | TRBV28 | CASSLSGAFNQPQHF
TRBD1 | TRBV20-1 | CSARGLGQGLNYGYTF
- | TRBV7-2 | CASSLAAQRNTIYF
TRBD1 | TRBV6-1 | CAGNRGGGCTF
- | TRBV27 | CASSSYRATDTQYF